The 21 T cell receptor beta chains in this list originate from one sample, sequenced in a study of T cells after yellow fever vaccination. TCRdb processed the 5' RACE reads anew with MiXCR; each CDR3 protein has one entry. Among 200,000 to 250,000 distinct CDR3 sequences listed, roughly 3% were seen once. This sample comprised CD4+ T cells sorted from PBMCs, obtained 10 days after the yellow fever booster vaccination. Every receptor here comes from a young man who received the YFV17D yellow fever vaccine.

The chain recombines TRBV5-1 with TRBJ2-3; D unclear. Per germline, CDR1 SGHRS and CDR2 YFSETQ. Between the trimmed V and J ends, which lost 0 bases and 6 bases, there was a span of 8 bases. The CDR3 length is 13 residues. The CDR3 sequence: CASSLDREDTQYF. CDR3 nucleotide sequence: TGCGCCAGCAGCTTGGACCGCGAGGATACGCAGTATTTT. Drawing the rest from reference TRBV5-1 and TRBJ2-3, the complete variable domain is KAGVTQTPRYLIKTRGQQVTLSCSPISGHRSVSWYQQTPGQGLQFLFEYFSETQRNKGNFPGRFSGRQFSNSRSEMNVSTLELGDSALYLCASSLDREDTQYFGPGTRLTVL.

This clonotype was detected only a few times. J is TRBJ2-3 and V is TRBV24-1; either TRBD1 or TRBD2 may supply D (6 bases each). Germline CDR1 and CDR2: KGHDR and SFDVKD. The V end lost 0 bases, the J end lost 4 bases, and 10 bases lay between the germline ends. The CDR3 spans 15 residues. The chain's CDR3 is CATSDLQGGPDTQYF. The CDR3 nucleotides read TGTGCCACCAGTGATTTGCAAGGGGGGCCAGATACGCAGTATTTT.

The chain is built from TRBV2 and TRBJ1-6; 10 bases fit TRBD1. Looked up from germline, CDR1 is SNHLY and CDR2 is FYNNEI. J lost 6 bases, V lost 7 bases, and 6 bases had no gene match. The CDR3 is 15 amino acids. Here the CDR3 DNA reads TGTGCCAGCATACCCGGGACAGGGGTTAATTCACCCCTCCACTTT. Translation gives CASIPGTGVNSPLHF.

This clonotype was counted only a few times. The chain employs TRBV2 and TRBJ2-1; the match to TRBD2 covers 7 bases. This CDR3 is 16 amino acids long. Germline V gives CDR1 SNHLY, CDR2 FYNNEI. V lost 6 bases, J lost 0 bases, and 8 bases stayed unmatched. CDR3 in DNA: TGTGCCAGCAGCGGGGGAGCGGGGACCTCCTACAATGAGCAGTTCTTC. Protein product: CASSGGAGTSYNEQFF.

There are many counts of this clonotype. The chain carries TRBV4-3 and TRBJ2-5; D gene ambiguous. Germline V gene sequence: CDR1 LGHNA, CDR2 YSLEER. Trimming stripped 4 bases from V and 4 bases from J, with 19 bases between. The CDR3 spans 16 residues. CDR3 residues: CASSPSIRAEGETQYF. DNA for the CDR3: TGCGCCAGCAGCCCATCAATACGAGCTGAAGGAGAGACCCAGTACTTC.

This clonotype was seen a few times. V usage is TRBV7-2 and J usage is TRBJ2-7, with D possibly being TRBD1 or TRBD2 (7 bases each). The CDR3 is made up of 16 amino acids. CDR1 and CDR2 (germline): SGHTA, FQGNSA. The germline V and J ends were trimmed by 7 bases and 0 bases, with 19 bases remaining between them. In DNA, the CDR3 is TGTGCCAGCACGGAGGGGGCTAGCGGCTTCTCCTACGAGCAGTACTTC. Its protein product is CASTEGASGFSYEQYF.

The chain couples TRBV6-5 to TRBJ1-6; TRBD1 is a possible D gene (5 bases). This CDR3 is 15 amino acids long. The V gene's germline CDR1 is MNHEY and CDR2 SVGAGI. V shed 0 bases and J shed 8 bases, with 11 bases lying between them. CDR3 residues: CASSYSGPGDSPLHF. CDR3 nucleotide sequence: TGTGCCAGCAGTTACTCGGGACCGGGCGATTCACCCCTCCACTTT.

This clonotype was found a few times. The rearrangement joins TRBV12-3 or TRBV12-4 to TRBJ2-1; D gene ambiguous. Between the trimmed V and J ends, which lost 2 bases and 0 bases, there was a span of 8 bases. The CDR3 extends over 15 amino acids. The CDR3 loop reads CASSLIPSSYNEQFF. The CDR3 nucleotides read TGTGCCAGCAGTTTAATCCCTAGCTCCTACAATGAGCAGTTCTTC.

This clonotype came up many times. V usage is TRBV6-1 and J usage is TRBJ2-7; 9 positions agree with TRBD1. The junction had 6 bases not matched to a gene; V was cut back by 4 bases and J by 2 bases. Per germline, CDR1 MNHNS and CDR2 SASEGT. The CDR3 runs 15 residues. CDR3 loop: CASSASGTGTYEQYF. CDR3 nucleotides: TGTGCCAGCAGTGCAAGCGGGACAGGGACCTACGAGCAGTACTTC.

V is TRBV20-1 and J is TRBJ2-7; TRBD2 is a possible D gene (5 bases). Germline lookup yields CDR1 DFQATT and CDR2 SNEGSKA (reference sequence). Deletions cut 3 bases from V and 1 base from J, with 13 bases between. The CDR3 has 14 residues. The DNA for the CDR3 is TGCAGTGCTAGCCCATGGACTTTTTCCTACGAGCAGTACGTC. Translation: CSASPWTFSYEQYV.

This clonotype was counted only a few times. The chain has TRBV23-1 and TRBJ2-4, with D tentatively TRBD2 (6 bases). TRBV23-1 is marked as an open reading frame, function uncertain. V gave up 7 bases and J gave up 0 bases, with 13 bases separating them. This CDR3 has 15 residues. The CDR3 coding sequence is TGCGCCAGCACCCACCGGGGGTTAGCCAAAAACATTCAGTACTTC. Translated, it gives CASTHRGLAKNIQYF.

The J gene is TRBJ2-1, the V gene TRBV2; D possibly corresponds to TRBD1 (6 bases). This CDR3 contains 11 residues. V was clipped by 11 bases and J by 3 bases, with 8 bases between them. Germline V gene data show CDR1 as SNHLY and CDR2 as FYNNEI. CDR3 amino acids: CAVRGYNEQFF. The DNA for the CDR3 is TGTGCCGTCAGGGGCTACAATGAGCAGTTCTTC.

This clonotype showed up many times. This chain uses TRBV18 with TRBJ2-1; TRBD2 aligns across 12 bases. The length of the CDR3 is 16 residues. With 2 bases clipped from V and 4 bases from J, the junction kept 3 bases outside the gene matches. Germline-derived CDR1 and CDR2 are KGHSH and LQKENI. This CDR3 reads CASSPKLAGGYNEQFF. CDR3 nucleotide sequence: TGTGCCAGCTCACCAAAGCTAGCGGGGGGGTACAATGAGCAGTTCTTC.

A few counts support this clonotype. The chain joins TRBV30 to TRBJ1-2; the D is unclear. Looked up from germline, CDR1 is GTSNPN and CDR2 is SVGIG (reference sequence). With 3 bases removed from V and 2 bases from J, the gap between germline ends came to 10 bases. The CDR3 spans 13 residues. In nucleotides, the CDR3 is TGTGCCTGGAGGTTGTCCCTAAACTATGGCTACACCTTC. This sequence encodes CAWRLSLNYGYTF.

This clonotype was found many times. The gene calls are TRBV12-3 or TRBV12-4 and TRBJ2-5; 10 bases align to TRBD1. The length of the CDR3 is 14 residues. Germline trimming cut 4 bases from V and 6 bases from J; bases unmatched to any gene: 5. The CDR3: CASSSGQGRKTQYF. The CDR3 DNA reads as TGTGCCAGCAGTTCGGGACAGGGGAGAAAGACCCAGTACTTC.

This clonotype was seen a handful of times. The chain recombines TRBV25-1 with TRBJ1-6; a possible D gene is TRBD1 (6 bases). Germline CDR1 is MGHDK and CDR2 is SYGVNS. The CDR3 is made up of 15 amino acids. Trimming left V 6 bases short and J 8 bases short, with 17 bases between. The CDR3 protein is CASSFGVQGHSPLHF. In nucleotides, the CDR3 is TGTGCCAGCAGCTTCGGAGTACAGGGACATTCACCCCTCCACTTT. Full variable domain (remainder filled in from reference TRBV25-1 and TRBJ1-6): EADIYQTPRYLVIGTGKKITLECSQTMGHDKMYWYQQDPGMELHLIHYSYGVNSTEKGDLSSESTVSRIRTEHFPLTLESARPSHTSQYLCASSFGVQGHSPLHFGNGTRLTVT.

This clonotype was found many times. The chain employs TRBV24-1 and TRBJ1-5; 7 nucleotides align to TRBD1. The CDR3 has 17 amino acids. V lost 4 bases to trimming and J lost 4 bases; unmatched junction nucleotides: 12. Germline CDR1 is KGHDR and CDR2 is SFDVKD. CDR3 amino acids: CATSDDRVISQNQPQHF. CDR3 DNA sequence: TGTGCCACCAGTGACGACAGGGTTATCTCCCAGAATCAGCCCCAGCATTTT.

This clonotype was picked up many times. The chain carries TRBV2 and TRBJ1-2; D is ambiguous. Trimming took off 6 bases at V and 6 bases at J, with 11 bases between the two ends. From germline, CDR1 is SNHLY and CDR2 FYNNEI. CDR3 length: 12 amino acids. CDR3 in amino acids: CASRETGDGYTF. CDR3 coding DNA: TGTGCCAGCAGAGAAACGGGTGATGGCTACACCTTC.

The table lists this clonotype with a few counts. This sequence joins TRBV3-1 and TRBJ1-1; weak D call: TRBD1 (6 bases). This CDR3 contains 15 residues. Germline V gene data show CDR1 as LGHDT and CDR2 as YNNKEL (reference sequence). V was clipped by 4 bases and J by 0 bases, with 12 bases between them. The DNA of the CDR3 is TGTGCCAGCAGCCCATTTACAGGGCTGAACACTGAAGCTTTCTTT. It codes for CASSPFTGLNTEAFF. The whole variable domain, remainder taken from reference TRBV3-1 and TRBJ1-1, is DTAVSQTPKYLVTQMGNDKSIKCEQNLGHDTMYWYKQDSKKFLKIMFSYNNKELIINETVPNRFSPKSPDKAHLNLHINSLELGDSAVYFCASSPFTGLNTEAFFGQGTRLTVV.

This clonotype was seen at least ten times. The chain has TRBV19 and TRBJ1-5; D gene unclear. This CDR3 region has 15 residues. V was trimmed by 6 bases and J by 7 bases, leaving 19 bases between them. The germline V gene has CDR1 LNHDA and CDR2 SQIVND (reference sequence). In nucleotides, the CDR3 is TGTGCCAGTAGCATATATAGTGATTTTAACCAGCCCCAGCATTTT. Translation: CASSIYSDFNQPQHF.

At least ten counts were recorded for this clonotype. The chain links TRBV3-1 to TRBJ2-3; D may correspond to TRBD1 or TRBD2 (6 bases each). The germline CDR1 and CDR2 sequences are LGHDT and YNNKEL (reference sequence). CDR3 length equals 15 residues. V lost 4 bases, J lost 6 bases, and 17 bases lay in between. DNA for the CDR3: TGTGCCAGCAGCCCGGGGGCCATCGGAAGTGATACGCAGTATTTT. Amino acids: CASSPGAIGSDTQYF.